These 30 T cell receptor beta chains share one sample of origin, sequenced in a study of T cells in Graves' hyperthyroidism and ophthalmopathy. Researchers took RNA transcripts and amplified the TCR beta CDR3 regions from them. Initially, a first-round RT-PCR of the TCR CDR3 employed the HTBI primer set. TCRdb re-called the multiplex PCR reads with MiXCR, one entry per CDR3 protein. The table has 690,000 or so distinct CDR3 sequences, around 20% seen once; the top ten hold 16%. Sequences were obtained from blood. These receptors were taken from a woman in her 50s with Graves' hyperthyroidism that later progressed to Graves' ophthalmopathy.

CDR3 sequence: CASRLQGQSYNEQFF. The CDR3 bases are TGTGCCAGCCGACTACAGGGACAGTCCTACAATGAGCAGTTCTTC. The gene calls are TRBV28 and TRBJ2-1; 7 nucleotides align to TRBD1. Germline-derived CDR1 and CDR2 are MDHEN and SYDVKM. V shed 8 bases, J shed 1 base, and the junction held 8 bases outside the gene matches. CDR3 length equals 15 residues.

This chain joins TRBV3-1 and TRBJ2-1; D is perhaps TRBD2 (6 bases). Per the germline V gene, CDR1 is LGHDT and CDR2 is YNNKEL (reference sequence). V lost 1 base and J lost 2, with 12 bases in between. This CDR3 is built from 16 residues. The DNA of the CDR3 is TGTGCCAGCAGCCAAGGGTTAGCGGTTACCTACAATGAGCAGTTCTTC. Translation gives CASSQGLAVTYNEQFF.

Many counts were recorded for this clonotype. CDR3 in amino acids: CASSARLSGNTIYF. The CDR3 nucleotides read TGTGCCAGCAGTGCCCGGTTGTCTGGAAACACCATATATTTT. V and J are TRBV6-1 and TRBJ1-3, with unresolved D. Germline V gene sequence: CDR1 MNHNS, CDR2 SASEGT. The CDR3 is 14 residues long. Trimming removed 4 bases at V and 1 base at J, with 8 bases between.

This clonotype showed up many times. The gene calls are TRBV20-1 and TRBJ2-7, with D possibly TRBD2 on 5 matching bases. The germline V and J ends were trimmed by 1 base and 2 bases, with 12 bases remaining between them. The CDR3 runs 14 residues. The germline CDR1 and CDR2 sequences are DFQATT and SNEGSKA (reference sequence). In nucleotides, the CDR3 is TGCAGTGCTAGAGTTGTGGGAGACACCTACGAGCAGTACTTC. Translated: CSARVVGDTYEQYF.

This clonotype was counted many times. J is TRBJ1-2 and V is TRBV7-9; 7 nucleotides match TRBD1. Trimming took 2 bases from V and 8 from J; bases not matched to a gene: 8. The CDR3 is 14 amino acids. Germline-derived CDR1 and CDR2 are SEHNR and FQNEAQ (reference sequence). DNA of the CDR3: TGTGCCAGCAGCTTACGGGACAGCAACGACGGCTACACCTTC. Translating it yields CASSLRDSNDGYTF.

In its sample, this clonotype was seen a few times. V and J are TRBV12-3 or TRBV12-4 and TRBJ1-3, with D uncertain. The CDR3 has 13 amino acids. V lost 3 bases and J 4 bases, leaving 7 bases between the germline ends. The CDR3 protein is CASSLGLGNTIYF. The CDR3, as DNA: TGTGCCAGCAGTTTGGGGTTGGGAAACACCATATATTTT.

The CDR3 bases are TGCAGTGCTAGAGCCTGGGGACAGTTGAACACTGAAGCTTTCTTT. Translated: CSARAWGQLNTEAFF. The V gene is TRBV20-1, the J gene TRBJ1-1; 7 positions agree with TRBD1. The junction had 5 bases not matched to a gene; V was cut back by 1 base and J by 0 bases. The CDR3 is 15 residues long. Germline V CDR1 and CDR2: DFQATT, SNEGSKA (reference sequence).

The rearrangement joins TRBV5-1 to TRBJ1-1; TRBD1 might be the D (5 bases). Germline assignment: CDR1 SGHRS and CDR2 YFSETQ. Between the trimmed V and J ends, which lost 2 bases and 2 bases, there was a span of 13 bases. This CDR3 has 15 amino acids. The CDR3 bases are TGCGCCAGCAGCTTCCAGTGGGGCGGCAACACTGAAGCTTTCTTT. Its translation: CASSFQWGGNTEAFF.

This rearrangement joins TRBV2 to TRBJ1-1; 12 positions agree with TRBD1. Germline V gives CDR1 SNHLY, CDR2 FYNNEI. With V trimmed by 6 bases and J by 0 bases, 5 bases remained unmatched. There are 16 residues in the CDR3. The CDR3 DNA follows: TGTGCCAGCAGGAGGGACAGGGGGCCCCTGAACACTGAAGCTTTCTTT. Residues: CASRRDRGPLNTEAFF.

This clonotype showed up just a few times. The chain is built from TRBV6-1 and TRBJ1-6; D gene unclear. Trimming shortened V by 6 bases and J by 7 bases, and 16 bases separated the two germline ends. This CDR3 comprises 15 residues. Germline loops: CDR1 MNHNS, CDR2 SASEGT. CDR3 DNA: TGTGCCAGCAGCATCACACCGGGCTGGAATTCACCCCTCCACTTT. Amino acids: CASSITPGWNSPLHF.

The CDR3 loop reads CASSWVLDQETQYF. As DNA, the CDR3 is TGCGCCAGCAGTTGGGTCCTGGACCAAGAGACCCAGTACTTC. This sequence joins TRBV5-1 and TRBJ2-5, with D hard to call. V lost 5 bases, J lost 0 bases, and 11 bases lay in between. CDR3 length: 14 residues. CDR1 and CDR2 from the germline V gene are SGHRS and YFSETQ.

This clonotype was seen a few times. V gene TRBV6-2 or TRBV6-3 combines with J gene TRBJ2-3, with 7 bases that match TRBD2. Losses at the gene ends were 2 bases for V and 2 bases for J; bases not matched to a gene: 10. CDR1 and CDR2 (germline): MNHEY, SVGEGT. This CDR3 is built from 17 residues. This chain's CDR3 is CASSYASPGGNTDTQYF. The CDR3 DNA sequence: TGTGCCAGCAGTTACGCCTCTCCGGGGGGTAACACAGATACGCAGTATTTT.

The rearrangement joins TRBV7-9 to TRBJ2-5; 10 bases agree with TRBD1. Looked up from germline, CDR1 is SEHNR and CDR2 is FQNEAQ (reference sequence). This CDR3 region has 17 residues. V lost 5 bases and J lost 2; bases outside the gene matches: 11. The CDR3 loop is CASSNNTDRGRQETQYF. The CDR3 DNA reads as TGTGCCAGCAGCAATAATACGGACAGGGGGAGGCAAGAGACCCAGTACTTC.

Many counts were recorded for this clonotype. The chain is built from TRBV6-1 and TRBJ2-7; D unclear. The CDR3 is 13 residues long. Germline assignment: CDR1 MNHNS and CDR2 SASEGT. Trimming stripped 7 bases from V and 5 bases from J, with 15 bases between. In nucleotides, the CDR3 is TGTGCCAGCACCAGACCCGGTCTTCACGAGCAGTACTTC. It encodes CASTRPGLHEQYF.

This clonotype occurred a few times. This sequence joins TRBV2 and TRBJ1-5; D is perhaps TRBD1 (6 bases). This CDR3 has 14 amino acids. Germline V lookup: CDR1 SNHLY, CDR2 FYNNEI. Deletions cut 6 bases from V and 5 bases from J, with 14 bases between. The CDR3 sequence is CASRFTGLDQPQHF. CDR3 DNA: TGTGCCAGCAGGTTCACAGGGTTGGATCAGCCCCAGCATTTT.

The V call is TRBV27, the J call TRBJ1-6, with a tentative D call TRBD1 (5 bases). V was shortened by 2 bases and J by 10 bases, with 12 bases between the two germline ends. The germline V gene encodes CDR1 MNHEY and CDR2 SMNVEV (reference sequence). The CDR3 covers 14 residues. The CDR3 is CASSLGGVESPLHF. The CDR3 bases are TGTGCCAGCAGTTTAGGAGGGGTTGAATCACCCCTCCACTTT.

Points on this clonotype: This may come from a read error, since a much larger clone is one base off. The genes are TRBV3-1 and TRBJ1-4, with D uncertain. CDR3 length: 14 amino acids. Germline V gene sequence: CDR1 LGHDT, CDR2 YNNKEL (reference sequence). This chain's CDR3 is CASSQGRVNEKLVF. As DNA, the CDR3 is TGTGCCAGCAGCCAAGGAAGGGTCAATGAAAAACTGGTTTTT. The complete variable domain, with remaining parts taken from reference TRBV3-1 and TRBJ1-4, reads DTAVSQTPKYLVTQMGNDKSIKCEQNLGHDTMYWYKQDSKKFLKIMFSYNNKELIINETVPNRFSPKSPDKAHLNLHINSLELGDSAVYFCASSQGRVNEKLVFGSGTQLSVL.

This clonotype showed up many times. The V and J genes are TRBV9 and TRBJ2-5; 7 nucleotides align to TRBD2. V gave up 0 bases and J gave up 7 bases; unmatched junction bases: 12. Germline CDR1 SGDLS, CDR2 YYNGEE. The CDR3 contains 16 residues. The CDR3 loop reads CASSVGGGEGLGTQYF. CDR3 nucleotide sequence: TGTGCCAGCAGCGTAGGCGGCGGGGAGGGTCTAGGGACCCAGTACTTC.

The rearrangement uses TRBV4-2 and TRBJ1-5; D gene unclear. CDR1 is LGHNA, CDR2 YNFKEQ, per germline. The V end lost 5 bases, the J end lost 6 bases, and 14 bases lay between the germline ends. The CDR3 has 14 amino acids. The CDR3 spells CASSSRGYSQPQHF. The CDR3 nucleotides read TGTGCCAGCAGCTCCCGCGGGTATAGTCAGCCCCAGCATTTT.

This clonotype was seen only a few times. V is TRBV5-8 and J is TRBJ2-7; a possible D gene is TRBD1 (5 bases). The CDR3 is made up of 14 amino acids. V was cut by 0 bases and J by 5 bases, with 12 bases left in between. Germline lookup yields CDR1 SGHTS and CDR2 YDEGEE. The CDR3 region is CASSLGRVFNEQYF. As DNA, the CDR3 is TGTGCCAGCAGCTTGGGCAGGGTTTTCAACGAGCAGTACTTC.

This clonotype has more than one count but fewer than ten. The gene calls are TRBV29-1 and TRBJ2-6; D uncertain. This CDR3 is built from 14 residues. Trimming pared 3 bases from V and 4 bases from J, leaving 10 bases between. Per the germline V gene, CDR1 is SQVTM and CDR2 is ANQGSEA. In nucleotides, the CDR3 is TGCAGCGTTGAGGTAACGAGCGGGGCCAACGTCCTGACTTTC. Translation gives CSVEVTSGANVLTF.

This clonotype was observed many times. The rearrangement links TRBV6-1 to TRBJ1-6; the match to TRBD1 covers 8 bases. The CDR3 spans 16 residues. The ends lost 8 bases at V and 8 bases at J; junction bases unmatched: 14. Per the germline V gene, CDR1 is MNHNS and CDR2 is SASEGT. The chain's CDR3 is CASEPNTGTGYSPLHF. In DNA form, the CDR3 reads TGTGCCAGCGAACCTAACACCGGGACAGGCTATTCACCCCTCCACTTT.

This clonotype was observed at least ten times. The CDR3 is CASNGQGASDTQYF. The CDR3 region has the DNA TGCGCCAGTAATGGACAGGGGGCTTCAGATACGCAGTATTTT. The V and J genes are TRBV5-1 and TRBJ2-3, with 11 bases matching TRBD1. Trimming took 8 bases from V and 4 from J; bases not matched to a gene: 6. The CDR3 is made up of 14 amino acids. Germline assignment: CDR1 SGHRS and CDR2 YFSETQ.

This clonotype showed up many times. V and J are TRBV30 and TRBJ1-5; no clear D gene. This CDR3 has 14 residues. V dropped 2 bases and J dropped 0 bases, with 8 bases sitting between them. Germline values: CDR1 GTSNPN, CDR2 SVGIG (reference sequence). The CDR3 spells CAWSSSISNQPQHF. The CDR3 bases are TGTGCCTGGAGTTCTTCGATTAGCAATCAGCCCCAGCATTTT.

The rearrangement links TRBV29-1 to TRBJ1-2; TRBD1 aligns across 8 bases. The junction had 12 bases not matched to a gene; V was cut back by 4 bases and J by 8 bases. The CDR3 length is 14 residues. CDR1 is SQVTM, CDR2 ANQGSEA, per germline. The CDR3 loop reads CSVVSAGGAQGYTF. DNA of the CDR3: TGCAGCGTTGTTTCGGCAGGGGGCGCGCAGGGCTACACCTTC.

The chain joins TRBV6-9 to TRBJ1-3; tentative D call: TRBD1 (5 bases). Germline V gene data show CDR1 as MNHGY and CDR2 as SVAAGI. CDR3 length: 15 amino acids. V was pared by 3 bases and J by 2 bases, with 11 bases between. CDR3 in amino acids: CASSYTGETGNTIYF. In nucleotides, the CDR3 is TGTGCCAGCAGTTACACGGGGGAAACTGGAAACACCATATATTTT.

This clonotype was observed a handful of times. This sequence joins TRBV4-1 and TRBJ1-2; no clear D. The CDR3 length is 15 residues. V was cut by 2 bases and J by 1 base, with 11 bases left in between. The germline gives CDR1 MGHRA, CDR2 YSYEKL. DNA for the CDR3: TGCGCCAGCAGCCAACCCTCCAGAGATAACTATGGCTACACCTTC. Residues: CASSQPSRDNYGYTF.

This clonotype has only a few counts. This rearrangement joins TRBV5-6 to TRBJ1-1; 8 positions match TRBD1. The V gene end was trimmed by 4 bases and the J gene end by 3 bases; junction bases not matched to a gene: 8. Germline V gene sequence: CDR1 SGHDT, CDR2 YYEEEE. The CDR3 is 15 amino acids. The CDR3 loop reads CASSLQGGRYTEAFF. DNA of the CDR3: TGTGCCAGCAGCCTACAGGGGGGTAGGTACACTGAAGCTTTCTTT. The variable domain in full, completed from reference TRBV5-6 and TRBJ1-1, reads DAGVTQSPTHLIKTRGQQVTLRCSPKSGHDTVSWYQQALGQGPQFIFQYYEEEERQRGNFPDRFSGHQFPNYSSELNVNALLLGDSALYLCASSLQGGRYTEAFFGQGTRLTVV.

The chain is built from TRBV20-1 and TRBJ2-1; D is unclear. The CDR3 spans 15 residues. The germline CDR1 and CDR2 sequences are DFQATT and SNEGSKA (reference sequence). Trimming pared 1 base from V and 3 bases from J, leaving 13 bases between. In DNA, the CDR3 is TGCAGTGCTAGAGCCGGAAGGAGCTTCTACAATGAGCAGTTCTTC. Its translation is CSARAGRSFYNEQFF.

The chain links TRBV6-1 to TRBJ2-5, with TRBD1 identical over 8 bases. J lost 2 bases, V lost 6 bases, and 8 bases had no gene match. Germline V lookup: CDR1 MNHNS, CDR2 SASEGT. CDR3 length: 15 amino acids. The CDR3 region is CASRPTQGEQETQYF. CDR3 bases: TGTGCCAGCAGACCGACACAGGGGGAACAAGAGACCCAGTACTTC.